One sample yielded the 18 T cell receptor beta chains listed below, sequenced in a study of T cell responses to AZD1222 COVID-19 vaccine. Here immunoSEQ multiplex PCR was the method, and the copy in TCRdb shows in-frame clones only, minus some. The table lists approximately 80,000 clones, approximately 90% of them singletons. The source material was peripheral blood, sampled 28 days after the second AZD1222 dose. Receptor source: an adult who received the AZD1222 COVID-19 vaccine.

In its sample, this clone was seen once. The chain has TRBV18 and TRBJ1-5; 9 bases match TRBD1. Germline loops: CDR1 KGHSH, CDR2 LQKENI. Trimming cost V 2 bases and J 4 bases; bases outside gene matches: 3. This CDR3 spans 15 amino acids. The DNA of the CDR3 is TGTGCCAGCTCACCAGGACAGGGGCCTAATCAGCCCCAGCATTTT. Protein: CASSPGQGPNQPQHF. The full variable domain, in which reference TRBV18 and TRBJ1-5 provide the parts outside the CDR3, is NAGVMQNPRHLVRRRGQEARLRCSPMKGHSHVYWYRQLPEEGLKFMVYLQKENIIDESGMPKERFSAEFPKEGPSILRIQQVVRGDSAAYFCASSPGQGPNQPQHFGDGTRLSIL.

This clone was counted once. The chain has TRBV5-1 and TRBJ2-2, with D unresolved. CDR1 is SGHRS and CDR2 is YFSETQ in the germline V gene. The ends were cut back, 4 bases at V and 5 bases at J, with 9 bases in the middle. The CDR3 spans 13 residues. Here the CDR3 reads CASSEDPTGELFF. In DNA form, the CDR3 reads TGCGCCAGCAGCGAGGACCCAACCGGGGAGCTGTTTTTT. Complete variable domain (other parts from reference TRBV5-1 and TRBJ2-2): KAGVTQTPRYLIKTRGQQVTLSCSPISGHRSVSWYQQTPGQGLQFLFEYFSETQRNKGNFPGRFSGRQFSNSRSEMNVSTLELGDSALYLCASSEDPTGELFFGEGSRLTVL.

CDR3 bases: TGTGCCACCAGTGAGAATGGAGATACGCAGTATTTT. This codes for CATSENGDTQYF. The chain recombines TRBV24-1 with TRBJ2-3; D is unresolved. Germline V gives CDR1 KGHDR, CDR2 SFDVKD. Trimming cost V 4 bases and J 5 bases, with 6 bases left between them. CDR3 length: 12 amino acids.

The rearrangement uses TRBV12-3 or TRBV12-4 and TRBJ2-3; D gene unclear. Trimming took off 9 bases at V and 5 bases at J, with 9 bases between the two ends. The CDR3 has 11 residues. This CDR3 is CASSYLDTQYF. For the CDR3, the DNA is TGTGCCAGTTCCTATTTAGATACGCAGTATTTT.

The J gene is TRBJ2-7, the V gene TRBV5-1; no definite D call. There are 15 residues in the CDR3. Germline V CDR1 and CDR2: SGHRS, YFSETQ. With 1 base removed from V and 6 bases from J, the gap between germline ends came to 17 bases. The CDR3 DNA reads as TGCGCCAGCAGCTTGTCGGGCGGTTTTCGGTCCGAGCAGTACTTC. Translation gives CASSLSGGFRSEQYF.

This chain connects TRBV10-3 to TRBJ1-1, with D unresolved. The V and J ends lost 2 bases and 0 bases respectively, with 7 bases between them. This CDR3 region has 14 residues. Germline V gene data show CDR1 as ENHRY and CDR2 as SYGVKD. This chain's CDR3 is CAISETQMNTEAFF. The CDR3 DNA sequence: TGTGCCATCAGTGAGACTCAGATGAACACTGAAGCTTTCTTT.

The V call is TRBV9, the J call TRBJ2-5; 8 bases match TRBD2. Per germline, CDR1 SGDLS and CDR2 YYNGEE. V dropped 3 bases and J dropped 4; count of bases not matched to a gene: 8. There are 15 residues in the CDR3. CDR3 bases: TGTGCCAGCAGCGAGAGCGGGAGATTGGGAGAGACCCAGTACTTC. This sequence encodes CASSESGRLGETQYF.

The CDR3 DNA is TGTGCCAGCAGCAGATTGTCCGGGGAGCTGTTTTTT. This gives the protein CASSRLSGELFF. The rearrangement links TRBV7-2 to TRBJ2-2, with D hard to call. Trimming shortened V by 5 bases and J by 6 bases, and 7 bases separated the two germline ends. The CDR3 consists of 12 residues. Germline CDR1 is SGHTA and CDR2 is FQGNSA.

The V gene is TRBV7-9, the J gene TRBJ2-7; possible D gene TRBD2, 5 bases. In germline, CDR1 is SEHNR, CDR2 FQNEAQ (reference sequence). The V end was cut by 4 bases, the J end by 4 bases, with 11 bases between. This CDR3 region has 13 residues. The CDR3, as DNA: TGTGCCAGCAGCTCACCAGCGGAGTACGAGCAGTACTTC. Translating it yields CASSSPAEYEQYF.

This clone was detected a few times. The chain uses TRBV6-5 and TRBJ1-3; no firm D call. Germline loops: CDR1 MNHEY, CDR2 SVGAGI. The CDR3 length is 16 residues. The ends were cut back, 0 bases at V and 1 base at J, with 10 bases in the middle. CDR3: CASSYSAHRSGNTIYF. The CDR3 DNA sequence: TGTGCCAGCAGTTACTCGGCACATCGATCTGGAAACACCATATATTTT.

The J gene is TRBJ1-1, the V gene TRBV5-1; D might be TRBD1 (5 bases). V dropped 2 bases and J dropped 0 bases, with 8 bases sitting between them. This CDR3 is built from 14 residues. Germline V CDR1 and CDR2: SGHRS, YFSETQ. Here the CDR3 DNA reads TGCGCCAGCAGCTTAGGGGAGCTGAACACTGAAGCTTTCTTT. This sequence encodes CASSLGELNTEAFF.

The chain couples TRBV5-1 to TRBJ1-1; 7 bases line up with TRBD1. The CDR3 runs to 15 residues. Germline assignment: CDR1 SGHRS and CDR2 YFSETQ. The V segment lost 0 bases and the J segment 4 bases; nucleotides outside the gene matches: 6. CDR3 residues: CASSLVSGGGTEAFF. DNA for the CDR3: TGCGCCAGCAGCTTGGTTTCAGGGGGAGGCACTGAAGCTTTCTTT.

The chain employs TRBV14 and TRBJ1-1; no definite D call. V lost 1 base and J 3 bases, leaving 15 bases between the germline ends. This CDR3 is built from 16 residues. CDR1 and CDR2 from the germline V gene are SGHDN and FVKESK. CDR3 in DNA: TGTGCCAGCAGCCAAGTTCCGGGAGAGATGGACACTGAAGCTTTCTTT. Translating gives CASSQVPGEMDTEAFF.

The chain combines TRBV5-4 with TRBJ2-5; D ambiguous. The germline CDR1 and CDR2 sequences are SGHNT and YYREEE (reference sequence). The ends were cut back, 4 bases at V and 1 base at J, with 8 bases in the middle. The CDR3 loop spans 13 amino acids. The CDR3 sequence: CASSRTRQETQYF. For the CDR3, the DNA is TGTGCCAGCAGCCGCACACGCCAAGAGACCCAGTACTTC.

V and J are TRBV7-2 and TRBJ2-7, with TRBD1 identical over 9 bases. This CDR3 has 16 residues. J was trimmed by 6 bases and V by 1 base; bases with no gene match: 10. Germline assignment: CDR1 SGHTA and CDR2 FQGNSA. The CDR3 protein is CASSLVVPGQGSEQYF. As DNA, the CDR3 is TGTGCCAGCAGCTTAGTAGTTCCGGGACAGGGATCCGAGCAGTACTTC.

The chain couples TRBV5-1 to TRBJ1-1; TRBD1 is a possible D gene (6 bases). V was shortened by 2 bases and J by 5 bases, with 16 bases between the two germline ends. The length of the CDR3 is 15 residues. Germline assignment: CDR1 SGHRS and CDR2 YFSETQ. The CDR3, as DNA: TGCGCCAGCAGCTTAGTGACAGGATTGGGGACTGAAGCTTTCTTT. It codes for CASSLVTGLGTEAFF. Full variable domain (rest looked up from reference TRBV5-1 and TRBJ1-1): KAGVTQTPRYLIKTRGQQVTLSCSPISGHRSVSWYQQTPGQGLQFLFEYFSETQRNKGNFPGRFSGRQFSNSRSEMNVSTLELGDSALYLCASSLVTGLGTEAFFGQGTRLTVV.

This clone was recorded a few times. The chain is built from TRBV15 and TRBJ2-1; 8 bases fit TRBD2. Germline V CDR1 and CDR2: LNHNV, YYDKDF (reference sequence). J was trimmed by 5 bases and V by 5 bases; bases with no gene match: 5. The CDR3 covers 14 residues. The CDR3 bases are TGTGCCACCAGCCGAGCGGGAGTGAACAATGAGCAGTTCTTC. Translated: CATSRAGVNNEQFF.

The chain has TRBV5-1 and TRBJ2-3, with TRBD2 matching 8 bases. Germline V gene sequence: CDR1 SGHRS, CDR2 YFSETQ. CDR3 length equals 14 residues. Losses at the gene ends were 0 bases for V and 5 bases for J; bases not matched to a gene: 2. The DNA for the CDR3 is TGCGCCAGCAGCTTGGGACTAGCGATAGATACGCAGTATTTT. It yields the protein CASSLGLAIDTQYF.